Detailed here is one T cell receptor (beta chain). The antigen is unknown. Germline CDR1 reads DFQATT; CDR2 reads SNEGSKA (reference sequence). The V end was cut by 3 bases, the J end by 2 bases, with 10 bases between. The CDR3 spans 13 residues. The method was immunoSEQ multiplex PCR; TCRdb's version includes in-frame clones alone and lacks a portion of them. The top ten hold 3% to 4.5% of the sample, which has some 390,000 clones, 75% to 90% seen once. These data originate in a study of Ad26.COV2.S vaccination and SARS-CoV-2 variants. Turning to the study itself: The donor was enrolled in the Ad26.COV2.S arm of the COV1001 trial. Ad26.COV2.S given intramuscularly, once or twice 56 days apart. General study findings and limits: Analytic work on TCR breadth and depth might have understated the full extent of total T cell responses.

The treatment is: over 15 received Ad26.COV2.S at low or high dose, single or two shots; roughly 5 received placebo; per-sample allocation not given. Sampling was performed 63 days after the first vaccine or placebo injection. The V gene is TRBV20-1, the J gene TRBJ1-2; no clear D gene. The sequences come from peripheral blood, collected in a trial of Ad26.COV2.S vaccine versus placebo. The source of this sequence is a person between 18 and 60 years old who received the Ad26.COV2.S COVID-19 vaccine or a placebo. The CDR3 loop reads CSASLQHNYGYTF. The CDR3 DNA reads TGCAGTGCTAGTCTGCAGCACAACTATGGCTACACCTTC.